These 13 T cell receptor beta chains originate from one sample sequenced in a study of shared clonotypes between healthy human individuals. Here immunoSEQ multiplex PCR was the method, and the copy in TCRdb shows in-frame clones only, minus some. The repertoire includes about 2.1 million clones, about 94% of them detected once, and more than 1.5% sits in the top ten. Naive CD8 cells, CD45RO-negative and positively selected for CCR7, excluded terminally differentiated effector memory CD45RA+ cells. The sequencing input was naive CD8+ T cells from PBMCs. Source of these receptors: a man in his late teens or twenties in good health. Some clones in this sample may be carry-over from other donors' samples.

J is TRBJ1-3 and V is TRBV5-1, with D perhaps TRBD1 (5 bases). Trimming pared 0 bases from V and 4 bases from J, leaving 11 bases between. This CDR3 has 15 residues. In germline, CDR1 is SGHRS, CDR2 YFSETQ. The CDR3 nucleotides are TGCGCCAGCAGCTTGGACCCAGGGACCGGAAACACCATATATTTT. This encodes CASSLDPGTGNTIYF.

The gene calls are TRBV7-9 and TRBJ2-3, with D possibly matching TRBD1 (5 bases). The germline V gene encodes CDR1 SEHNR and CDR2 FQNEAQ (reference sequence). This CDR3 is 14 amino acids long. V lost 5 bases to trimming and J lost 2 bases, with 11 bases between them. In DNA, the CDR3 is TGTGCCAGCAGCCCAGGGTCTAACACAGATACGCAGTATTTT. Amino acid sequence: CASSPGSNTDTQYF.

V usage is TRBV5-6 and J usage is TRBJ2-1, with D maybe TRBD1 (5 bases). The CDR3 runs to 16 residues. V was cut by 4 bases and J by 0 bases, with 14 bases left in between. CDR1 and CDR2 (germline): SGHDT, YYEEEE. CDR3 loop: CASSLGVQGSYNEQFF. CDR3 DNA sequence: TGTGCCAGCAGCCTAGGAGTCCAGGGCTCCTACAATGAGCAGTTCTTC.

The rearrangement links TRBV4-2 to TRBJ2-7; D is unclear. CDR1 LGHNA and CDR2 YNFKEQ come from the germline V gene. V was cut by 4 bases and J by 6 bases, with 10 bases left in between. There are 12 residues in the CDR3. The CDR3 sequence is CASSPPGSEQYF. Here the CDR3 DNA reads TGTGCCAGCAGCCCTCCTGGCTCCGAGCAGTACTTC.

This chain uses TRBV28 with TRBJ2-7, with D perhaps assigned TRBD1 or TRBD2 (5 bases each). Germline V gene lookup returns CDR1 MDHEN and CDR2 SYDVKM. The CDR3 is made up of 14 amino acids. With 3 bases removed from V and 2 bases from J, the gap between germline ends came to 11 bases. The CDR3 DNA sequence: TGTGCCAGCAGTTTGAGAGGGGAGACCTACGAGCAGTACTTC. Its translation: CASSLRGETYEQYF.

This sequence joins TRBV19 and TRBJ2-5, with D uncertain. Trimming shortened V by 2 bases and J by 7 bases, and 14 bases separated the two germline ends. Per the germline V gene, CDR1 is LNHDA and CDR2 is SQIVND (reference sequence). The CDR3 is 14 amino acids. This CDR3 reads CASSISTGSGTQYF. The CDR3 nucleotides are TGTGCCAGTAGTATATCGACCGGTTCGGGGACCCAGTACTTC.

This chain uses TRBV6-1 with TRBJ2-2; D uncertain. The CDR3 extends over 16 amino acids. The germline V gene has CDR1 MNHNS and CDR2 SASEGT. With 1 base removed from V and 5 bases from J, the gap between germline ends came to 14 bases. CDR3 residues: CASSEDGSMTTGELFF. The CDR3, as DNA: TGTGCCAGCAGTGAAGACGGCAGCATGACAACCGGGGAGCTGTTTTTT.

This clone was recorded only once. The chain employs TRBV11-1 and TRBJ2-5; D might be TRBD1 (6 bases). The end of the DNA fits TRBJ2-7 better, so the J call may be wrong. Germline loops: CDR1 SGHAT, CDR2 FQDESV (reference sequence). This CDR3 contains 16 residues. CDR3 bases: TGTGCCAGCAGCGGTGAACAGGGTCTATTCGTCAACGAGCAGTACTTC. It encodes CASSGEQGLFVNEQYF.

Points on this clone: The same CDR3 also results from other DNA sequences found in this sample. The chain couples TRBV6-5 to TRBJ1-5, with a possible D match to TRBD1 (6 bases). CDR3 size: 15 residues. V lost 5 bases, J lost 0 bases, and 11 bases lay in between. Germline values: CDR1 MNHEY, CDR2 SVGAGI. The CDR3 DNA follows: TGTGCCAGCAGTCCCGGGACATATAGCAATCAGCCCCAGCATTTT. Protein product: CASSPGTYSNQPQHF.

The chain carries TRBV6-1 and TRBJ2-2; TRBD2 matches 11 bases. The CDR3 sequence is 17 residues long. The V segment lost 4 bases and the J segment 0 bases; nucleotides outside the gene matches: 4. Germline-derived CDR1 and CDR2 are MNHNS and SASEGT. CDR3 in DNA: TGTGCCAGCAGTGGAAGACTAGCGGGAACGAACACCGGGGAGCTGTTTTTT. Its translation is CASSGRLAGTNTGELFF.

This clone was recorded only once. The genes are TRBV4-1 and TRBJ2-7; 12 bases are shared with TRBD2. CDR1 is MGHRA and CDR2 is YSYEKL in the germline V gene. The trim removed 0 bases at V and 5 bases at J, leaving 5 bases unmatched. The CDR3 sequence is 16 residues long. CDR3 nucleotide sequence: TGCGCCAGCAGCCAAGATGGGGGACTAGCGGGTGACGAGCAGTACTTC. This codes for CASSQDGGLAGDEQYF.

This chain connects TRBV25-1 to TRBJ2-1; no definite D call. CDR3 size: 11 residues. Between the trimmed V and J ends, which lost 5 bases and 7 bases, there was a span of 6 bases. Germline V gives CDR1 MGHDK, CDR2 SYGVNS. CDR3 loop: CASSFGNEQFF. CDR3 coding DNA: TGTGCCAGCAGTTTCGGGAATGAGCAGTTCTTC.

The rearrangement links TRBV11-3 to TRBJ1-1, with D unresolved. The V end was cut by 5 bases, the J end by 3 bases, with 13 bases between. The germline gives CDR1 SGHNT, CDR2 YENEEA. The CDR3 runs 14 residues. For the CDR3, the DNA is TGTGCCAGCAGCCCCCAGGAGGACGACACTGAAGCTTTCTTT. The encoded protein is CASSPQEDDTEAFF.